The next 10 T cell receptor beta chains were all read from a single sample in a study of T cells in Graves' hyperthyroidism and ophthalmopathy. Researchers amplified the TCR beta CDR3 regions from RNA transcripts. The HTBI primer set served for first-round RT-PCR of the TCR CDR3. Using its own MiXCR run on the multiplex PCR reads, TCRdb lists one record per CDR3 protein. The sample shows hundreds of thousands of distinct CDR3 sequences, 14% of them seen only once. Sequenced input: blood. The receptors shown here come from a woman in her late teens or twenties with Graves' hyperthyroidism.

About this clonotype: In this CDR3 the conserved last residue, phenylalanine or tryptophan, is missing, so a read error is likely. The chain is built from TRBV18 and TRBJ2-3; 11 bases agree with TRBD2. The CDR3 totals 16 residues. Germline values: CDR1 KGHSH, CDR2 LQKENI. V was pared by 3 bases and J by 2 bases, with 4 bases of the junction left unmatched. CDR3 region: CASSPGLADLTDTQYL. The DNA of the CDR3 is TGTGCCAGCTCACCGGGACTAGCGGACCTCACAGATACGCAGTATCTT.

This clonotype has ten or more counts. In DNA form, the CDR3 reads TGCAGTGCTACGTCCGGAGGGGTCGGGATAACCTACGAGCAGTACTTC. This translates into CSATSGGVGITYEQYF. The chain uses TRBV20-1 and TRBJ2-7, with a weak D call TRBD2 (6 bases). The V and J ends lost 4 bases and 2 bases respectively, with 21 bases between them. Germline V gives CDR1 DFQATT, CDR2 SNEGSKA (reference sequence). This CDR3 is 16 amino acids long.

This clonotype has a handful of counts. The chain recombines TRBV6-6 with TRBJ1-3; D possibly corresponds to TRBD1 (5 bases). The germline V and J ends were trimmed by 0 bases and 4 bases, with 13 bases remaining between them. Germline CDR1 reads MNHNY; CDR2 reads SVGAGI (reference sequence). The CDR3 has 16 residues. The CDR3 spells CASSYSRGVGGNTIYF. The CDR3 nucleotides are TGTGCCAGCAGTTACTCGAGAGGGGTAGGAGGAAACACCATATATTTT.

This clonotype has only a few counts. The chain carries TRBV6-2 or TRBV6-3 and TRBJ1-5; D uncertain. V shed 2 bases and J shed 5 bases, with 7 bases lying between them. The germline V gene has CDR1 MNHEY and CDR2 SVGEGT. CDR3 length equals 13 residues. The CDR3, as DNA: TGTGCCAGCAGTTACGAGCCTGATCAGCCCCAGCATTTT. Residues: CASSYEPDQPQHF.

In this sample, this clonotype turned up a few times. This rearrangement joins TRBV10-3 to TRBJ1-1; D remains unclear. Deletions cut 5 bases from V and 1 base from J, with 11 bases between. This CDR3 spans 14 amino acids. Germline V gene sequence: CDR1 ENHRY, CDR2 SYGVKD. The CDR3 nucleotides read TGTGCCATCAGTCCTACAGCGGCGAACACTGAAGCTTTCTTT. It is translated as CAISPTAANTEAFF.

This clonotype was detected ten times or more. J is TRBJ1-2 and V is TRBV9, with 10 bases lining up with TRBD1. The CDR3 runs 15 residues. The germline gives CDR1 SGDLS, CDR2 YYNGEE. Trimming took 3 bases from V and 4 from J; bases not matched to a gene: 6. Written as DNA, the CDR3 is TGTGCCAGCAGCGAAGGGACAGGGGTCGGCTATGGCTACACCTTC. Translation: CASSEGTGVGYGYTF.

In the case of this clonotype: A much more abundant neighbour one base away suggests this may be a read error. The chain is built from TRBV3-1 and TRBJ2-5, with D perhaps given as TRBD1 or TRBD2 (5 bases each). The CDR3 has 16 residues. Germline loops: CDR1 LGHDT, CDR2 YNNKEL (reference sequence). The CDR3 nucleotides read TGTGCCAGCAGCCAAGTTGGGGCCACAGGAGGAGAGACCAAGTACTTC. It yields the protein CASSQVGATGGETKYF.

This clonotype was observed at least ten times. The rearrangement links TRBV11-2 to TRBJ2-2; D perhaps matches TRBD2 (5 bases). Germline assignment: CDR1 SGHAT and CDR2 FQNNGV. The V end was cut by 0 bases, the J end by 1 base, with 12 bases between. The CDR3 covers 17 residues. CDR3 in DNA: TGTGCCAGCAGCTTAGAGGGATACGGACTGAACACCGGGGAGCTGTTTTTT. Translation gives CASSLEGYGLNTGELFF.

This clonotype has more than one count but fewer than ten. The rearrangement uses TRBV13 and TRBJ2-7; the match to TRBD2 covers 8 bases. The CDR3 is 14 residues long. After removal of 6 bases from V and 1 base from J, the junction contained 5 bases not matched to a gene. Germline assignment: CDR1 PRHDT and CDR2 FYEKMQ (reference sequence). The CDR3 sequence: CASSYGGVSYEQYF. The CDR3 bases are TGTGCCAGCAGTTACGGGGGGGTTTCCTACGAGCAGTACTTC.

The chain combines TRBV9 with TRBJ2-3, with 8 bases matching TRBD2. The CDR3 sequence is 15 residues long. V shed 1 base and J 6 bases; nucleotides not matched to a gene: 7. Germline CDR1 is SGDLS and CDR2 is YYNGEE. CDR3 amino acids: CASSVRSGSSDTQYF. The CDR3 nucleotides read TGTGCCAGCAGCGTACGGAGCGGGAGTTCGGATACGCAGTATTTT.